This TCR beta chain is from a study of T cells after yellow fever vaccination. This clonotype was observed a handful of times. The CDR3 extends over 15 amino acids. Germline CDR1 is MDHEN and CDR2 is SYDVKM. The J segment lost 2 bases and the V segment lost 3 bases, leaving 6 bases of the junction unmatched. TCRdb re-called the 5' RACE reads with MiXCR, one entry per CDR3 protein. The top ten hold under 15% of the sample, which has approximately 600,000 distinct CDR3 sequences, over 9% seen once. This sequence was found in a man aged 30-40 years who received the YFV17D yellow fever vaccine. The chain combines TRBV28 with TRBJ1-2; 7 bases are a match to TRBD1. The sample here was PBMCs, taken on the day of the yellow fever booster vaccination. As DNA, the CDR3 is TGTGCCAGCAGTTTCCCCGGGGGACAGAACTATGGCTACACCTTC. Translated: CASSFPGGQNYGYTF.